Presented here are 28 T cell receptor beta chains from one specimen sequenced in a study of T cells of healthy individuals. TCRdb re-called the 5' RACE reads through MiXCR, storing one row per CDR3 protein. Of 65,000 to 95,000 distinct CDR3 sequences listed, approximately 4.8% were seen once; the top ten hold roughly 7.5%. These receptors were obtained from a female donor in good health.

This clonotype was detected ten times or more. The rearrangement joins TRBV7-3 to TRBJ1-1; D remains unclear. The CDR3 is 13 amino acids. V was clipped by 6 bases and J by 1 base, with 9 bases between them. Germline loops: CDR1 SGHTA, CDR2 FQGTGA. The DNA for the CDR3 is TGTGCCAGCAGTTCCACTCCGAACACTGAAGCTTTCTTT. It translates to CASSSTPNTEAFF.

This clonotype was seen ten or more times. The chain uses TRBV11-1 and TRBJ2-7, with D perhaps being TRBD1 or TRBD2 (5 bases each). V lost 3 bases, J lost 0 bases, and 18 bases lay in between. Germline loops: CDR1 SGHAT, CDR2 FQDESV (reference sequence). The CDR3 is made up of 17 amino acids. CDR3: CASSFYAGQGVSYEQYF. In nucleotides, the CDR3 is TGTGCCAGCAGCTTTTACGCAGGGCAGGGAGTCTCCTACGAGCAGTACTTC.

In this sample, this clonotype turned up many times. The rearrangement links TRBV11-2 to TRBJ2-5; 9 bases agree with TRBD2. The germline gives CDR1 SGHAT, CDR2 FQNNGV. This CDR3 spans 15 amino acids. J lost 5 bases, V lost 3 bases, and 7 bases had no gene match. The DNA of the CDR3 is TGTGCCAGCAGCTTCGGGGCGGGAGGGCTGGAGACCCAGTACTTC. Protein: CASSFGAGGLETQYF.

This clonotype was recorded many times. The CDR3 DNA reads as TGCAGCGGTCAGTACCAAGAGACCCAGTACTTC. Translating it yields CSGQYQETQYF. The chain links TRBV29-1 to TRBJ2-5; D is unclear. Germline assignment: CDR1 SQVTM and CDR2 ANQGSEA. The CDR3 sequence is 11 residues long. Trimming removed 7 bases at V and 0 bases at J, with 6 bases between.

This clonotype was detected a few times. The chain couples TRBV6-2 or TRBV6-3 to TRBJ2-7; TRBD2 might be the D (6 bases). The CDR3 has 15 amino acids. Looked up from germline, CDR1 is MNHEY and CDR2 is SVGEGT. V shed 0 bases and J shed 0 bases, with 9 bases lying between them. CDR3 in amino acids: CASSYSGRSSYEQYF. CDR3 sequence (DNA): TGTGCCAGCAGTTACTCTGGGAGGAGCTCCTACGAGCAGTACTTC.

This clonotype was observed at least ten times. This chain connects TRBV6-1 to TRBJ2-1; TRBD1 aligns across 8 bases. This CDR3 comprises 17 residues. Per the germline V gene, CDR1 is MNHNS and CDR2 is SASEGT. V was pared by 1 base and J by 5 bases, with 10 bases of the junction left unmatched. The CDR3: CASSEVPTGAFDNEQFF. Here the CDR3 DNA reads TGTGCCAGCAGTGAAGTCCCGACAGGGGCGTTCGACAATGAGCAGTTCTTC.

The table lists this clonotype with many counts. This rearrangement joins TRBV7-8 to TRBJ2-5, with D possibly matching TRBD2 (6 bases). Trimming removed 5 bases at V and 1 base at J, with 17 bases between. Germline loops: CDR1 SGHVS, CDR2 FQNEAQ. The CDR3 runs to 16 residues. The CDR3 reads CASSARGTRTQETQYF. CDR3 DNA sequence: TGTGCCAGCAGCGCCCGGGGGACTCGGACCCAAGAGACCCAGTACTTC. The whole variable domain, remainder taken from reference TRBV7-8 and TRBJ2-5, is GAGVSQSPRYKVAKRGQDVALRCDPISGHVSLFWYQQALGQGPEFLTYFQNEAQLDKSGLPSDRFFAERPEGSVSTLKIQRTQQEDSAVYLCASSARGTRTQETQYFGPGTRLLVL.

This chain connects TRBV9 to TRBJ2-3; D call uncertain. Trimming took 7 bases from V and 0 from J, leaving 6 bases between them. In germline, CDR1 is SGDLS, CDR2 YYNGEE. This CDR3 has 12 amino acids. CDR3 sequence (DNA): TGTGCCAGCCGACCTAGCACAGATACGCAGTATTTT. This translates into CASRPSTDTQYF. The complete variable domain, with remaining parts taken from reference TRBV9 and TRBJ2-3, reads DSGVTQTPKHLITATGQRVTLRCSPRSGDLSVYWYQQSLDQGLQFLIQYYNGEERAKGNILERFSAQQFPDLHSELNLSSLELGDSALYFCASRPSTDTQYFGPGTRLTVL.

This clonotype came up a few times. V and J are TRBV4-3 and TRBJ1-1; 9 bases match TRBD1. The ends lost 4 bases at V and 7 bases at J; junction bases unmatched: 4. From germline, CDR1 is LGHNA and CDR2 YSLEER. The CDR3 is 13 residues long. CDR3 residues: CASSPRTGDEAFF. For the CDR3, the DNA is TGCGCCAGCAGCCCCCGGACAGGGGATGAAGCTTTCTTT.

This clonotype was picked up many times. V is TRBV7-9 and J is TRBJ2-7; 9 bases match TRBD1. Germline lookup yields CDR1 SEHNR and CDR2 FQNEAQ (reference sequence). This CDR3 contains 16 residues. V dropped 4 bases and J dropped 0; count of bases not matched to a gene: 7. The CDR3 protein is CASSSLQTGGSYEQYF. CDR3 in DNA: TGTGCCAGCAGCTCCCTTCAGACAGGGGGCTCCTACGAGCAGTACTTC.

This clonotype was found many times. V is TRBV5-1 and J is TRBJ2-5, with D maybe TRBD2 (6 bases). Germline assignment: CDR1 SGHRS and CDR2 YFSETQ. The length of the CDR3 is 13 residues. Trimming shortened V by 2 bases and J by 4 bases, and 9 bases separated the two germline ends. The CDR3 region is CASSLSGGETQYF. CDR3 in DNA: TGCGCCAGCAGCTTATCCGGGGGAGAGACCCAGTACTTC.

This clonotype has at least ten counts. The chain is built from TRBV4-2 and TRBJ2-3, with D unclear. The CDR3 loop spans 17 amino acids. Trimming removed 0 bases at V and 0 bases at J, with 13 bases between. Germline V gene lookup returns CDR1 LGHNA and CDR2 YNFKEQ. CDR3 in DNA: TGTGCCAGCAGCCAAGAAGGTCGTGACACTAGCACAGATACGCAGTATTTT. Translating it yields CASSQEGRDTSTDTQYF.

This clonotype was observed at least ten times. The CDR3 nucleotides read TGCGCCAGCAGCGAACCCCGTTTGGGGACTAGGATGGTTGAGCAGTTCTTC. Its protein is CASSEPRLGTRMVEQFF. The chain has TRBV5-1 and TRBJ2-1; 8 nucleotides agree with TRBD2. The germline CDR1 and CDR2 sequences are SGHRS and YFSETQ. The CDR3 totals 17 residues. The trim removed 4 bases at V and 9 bases at J, leaving 18 bases unmatched.

This clonotype was counted at least ten times. CDR3 amino acids: CASSPPGQGPYLMNTEAFF. CDR3 sequence (DNA): TGTGCCAGCAGCCCGCCGGGACAGGGCCCTTATCTTATGAACACTGAAGCTTTCTTT. The chain carries TRBV5-6 and TRBJ1-1; 9 bases are shared with TRBD1. Germline V lookup: CDR1 SGHDT, CDR2 YYEEEE. V shed 4 bases, J shed 0 bases, and the junction held 16 bases outside the gene matches. This CDR3 contains 19 residues.

This clonotype was counted a few times. CDR3: CASSLEGFTDTQYF. The CDR3 region has the DNA TGTGCCAGCAGCTTGGAGGGTTTCACAGATACGCAGTATTTT. V usage is TRBV5-5 and J usage is TRBJ2-3; D is uncertain. The CDR3 has 14 residues. Deletions cut 0 bases from V and 2 bases from J, with 7 bases between. In germline, CDR1 is SGHKS, CDR2 YYEKEE (reference sequence).

In this sample, this clonotype turned up many times. The chain uses TRBV7-8 and TRBJ2-1, with TRBD1 as a possible D gene (5 bases). The V gene lost 1 base and the J gene lost 10 bases, with 14 bases spanning the gap. The CDR3 totals 14 residues. Germline lookup yields CDR1 SGHVS and CDR2 FQNEAQ. In DNA form, the CDR3 reads TGTGCCAGCAGCTTAGACGGCAGGGTGGGAGAGCAGTTCTTC. Translated: CASSLDGRVGEQFF.

V usage is TRBV5-1 and J usage is TRBJ2-1; 7 bases line up with TRBD2. Losses at the gene ends were 0 bases for V and 1 base for J; bases not matched to a gene: 1. CDR1 is SGHRS, CDR2 YFSETQ, per germline. This CDR3 has 15 residues. The CDR3: CASSLVGRSYNEQFF. The CDR3 bases are TGCGCCAGCAGCTTGGTCGGGAGGTCCTACAATGAGCAGTTCTTC. The variable domain in full, completed from reference TRBV5-1 and TRBJ2-1, reads KAGVTQTPRYLIKTRGQQVTLSCSPISGHRSVSWYQQTPGQGLQFLFEYFSETQRNKGNFPGRFSGRQFSNSRSEMNVSTLELGDSALYLCASSLVGRSYNEQFFGPGTRLTVL.

This clonotype was recorded many times. This chain joins TRBV6-2 or TRBV6-3 and TRBJ1-5; 9 bases are shared with TRBD1. The CDR3 covers 14 residues. Germline values: CDR1 MNHEY, CDR2 SVGEGT. V lost 6 bases and J lost 7; bases outside the gene matches: 7. The CDR3 nucleotides are TGTGCCAGCAGCCTACAGGGGGCGCGGCAGCCCCAGCATTTT. Translating it yields CASSLQGARQPQHF.

V usage is TRBV15 and J usage is TRBJ2-1, with 8 bases aligning to TRBD2. Germline trimming cut 1 base from V and 5 bases from J; bases unmatched to any gene: 10. The germline V gene encodes CDR1 LNHNV and CDR2 YYDKDF (reference sequence). This CDR3 is 17 amino acids long. The CDR3 sequence is CATSRGVDSGSNNEQFF. The CDR3 DNA is TGTGCCACCAGCAGAGGAGTCGACAGCGGGAGCAACAATGAGCAGTTCTTC.

In its sample, this clonotype was seen many times. This chain uses TRBV27 with TRBJ1-5, with a weak D call TRBD1 (6 bases). The CDR3 spans 16 residues. The ends were cut back, 4 bases at V and 3 bases at J, with 16 bases in the middle. Per the germline V gene, CDR1 is MNHEY and CDR2 is SMNVEV (reference sequence). DNA for the CDR3: TGTGCCAGCAGTTCGTCCGGACAGAGCAACAATCAGCCCCAGCATTTT. Its protein is CASSSSGQSNNQPQHF.

This clonotype appeared a few times. The rearrangement joins TRBV4-1 to TRBJ1-2; D not certain. This CDR3 comprises 14 residues. V lost 4 bases, J lost 6 bases, and 15 bases lay in between. Germline CDR1 and CDR2: MGHRA and YSYEKL. DNA of the CDR3: TGCGCCAGCAGCCCTGGAGGGTCTTCCGATGGCTACACCTTC. This encodes CASSPGGSSDGYTF.

The chain employs TRBV27 and TRBJ1-2, with 9 bases aligning to TRBD1. V shed 8 bases, J shed 2 bases, and the junction held 6 bases outside the gene matches. There are 14 residues in the CDR3. CDR1 is MNHEY and CDR2 is SMNVEV in the germline V gene (reference sequence). The CDR3 sequence is CASGWTGENYGYTF. The CDR3 nucleotides are TGTGCCAGCGGGTGGACAGGGGAAAACTATGGCTACACCTTC.

This clonotype was detected ten times or more. V usage is TRBV28 and J usage is TRBJ1-2; D may be TRBD1 (5 bases). With 5 bases removed from V and 8 bases from J, the gap between germline ends came to 15 bases. There are 13 residues in the CDR3. The V gene's germline CDR1 is MDHEN and CDR2 SYDVKM. For the CDR3, the DNA is TGTGCCAGCAGTCCTCGATGGGGGGGAGGCTACACCTTC. Translated, it gives CASSPRWGGGYTF.

This clonotype was counted at least ten times. Compared with germline, one end of the junction differs, possibly owing to a read error. The chain uses TRBV7-8 and TRBJ2-3; perhaps TRBD2 as D (5 bases). Germline V gene lookup returns CDR1 SGHVS and CDR2 FQNEAQ. The CDR3 runs 16 residues. The CDR3, as DNA: TGTGCCAGCAGCCAAGCTCGTAGCGCCCCCACAGATGCGCAGTATTTT. It is translated as CASSQARSAPTDAQYF.

The V call is TRBV12-3 or TRBV12-4, the J call TRBJ2-3; 8 nucleotides match TRBD2. CDR3 size: 16 residues. The junction had 8 bases not matched to a gene; V was cut back by 2 bases and J by 4 bases. The CDR3 is CASSLTSGSGADTQYF. In DNA, the CDR3 is TGTGCCAGCAGTTTAACGAGCGGGAGTGGGGCAGATACGCAGTATTTT.

This clonotype appeared many times. The chain uses TRBV7-2 and TRBJ2-1; no clear D gene. The V gene lost 5 bases and the J gene lost 2 bases, with 13 bases spanning the gap. The CDR3 runs to 15 residues. Germline CDR1 is SGHTA and CDR2 is FQGNSA. CDR3 DNA sequence: TGTGCCAGCAGCCTGTTAGCCCCCCCCTACAATGAGCAGTTCTTC. Protein: CASSLLAPPYNEQFF.

This clonotype was counted many times. J is TRBJ2-2 and V is TRBV6-5, with TRBD2 matching 13 bases. The germline gives CDR1 MNHEY, CDR2 SVGAGI. This CDR3 is built from 16 residues. Unmatched junction bases numbered 1, after V lost 2 bases and J lost 4 bases. CDR3 DNA: TGTGCCAGCAGTTACCGGACTAGCGGGAGCACCGGGGAGCTGTTTTTT. Encoded protein: CASSYRTSGSTGELFF.

This clonotype occurred many times. This chain connects TRBV5-1 to TRBJ2-1, with 7 nucleotides matching TRBD1. The CDR3 is 17 residues long. V was pared by 3 bases and J by 6 bases, with 15 bases of the junction left unmatched. The germline gives CDR1 SGHRS, CDR2 YFSETQ. The CDR3 loop is CASSSSLRGPGSNEQFF. DNA for the CDR3: TGCGCCAGCAGCTCGAGCCTTAGGGGGCCTGGGAGCAATGAGCAGTTCTTC.